The 2 T cell receptor beta chains in this list originate from one sample, sequenced in a study of cytomegalovirus exposure and HLA in healthy donors. PCR amplification relied on 60 Vbeta primers (plus 13 Jbeta primers). Some clones are missing from TCRdb's copy, which holds only in-frame ones; the method was immunoSEQ multiplex PCR. Among 95,000 to 150,000 clones listed, 74% were seen once. Material: PBMCs. Every receptor here comes from a woman aged 50 to 60 in good health and CMV-seropositive.

This clone was counted between two and nine times. V is TRBV11-2 and J is TRBJ2-5, with 8 bases matching TRBD2. The germline V gene has CDR1 SGHAT and CDR2 FQNNGV. CDR3 size: 14 residues. The J segment lost 1 base and the V segment lost 7 bases, leaving 5 bases of the junction unmatched. Here the CDR3 reads CASNVGGAQETQYF. The CDR3 DNA reads as TGTGCCAGCAACGTCGGGGGGGCCCAAGAGACCCAGTACTTC.

V is TRBV21-1 and J is TRBJ2-1; TRBD1, as called in the table, went unchecked against the DNA. TRBV21-1 constitutes a pseudogene. CDR3 length equals 11 residues. In nucleotides, the CDR3 is TGTGCCAGGGACAGGGACAATGAGCAGTTCTTC. It specifies CARDRDNEQFF.